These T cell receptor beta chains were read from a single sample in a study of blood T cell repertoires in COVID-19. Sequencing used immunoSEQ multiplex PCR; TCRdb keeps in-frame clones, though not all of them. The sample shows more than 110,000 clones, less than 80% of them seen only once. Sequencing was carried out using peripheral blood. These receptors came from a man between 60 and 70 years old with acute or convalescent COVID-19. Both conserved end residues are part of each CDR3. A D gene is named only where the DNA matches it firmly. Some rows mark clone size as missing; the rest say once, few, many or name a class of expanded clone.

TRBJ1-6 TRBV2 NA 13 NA CASKRDTNSPLHF TGTGCCAGCAAGAGGGACACCAATTCACCCCTCCACTTT
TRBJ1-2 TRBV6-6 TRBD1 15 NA CASSYGQGAGYGYTF TGTGCCAGCAGTTACGGACAGGGGGCCGGCTATGGCTACACCTTC
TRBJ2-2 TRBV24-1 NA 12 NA CATSDWSGELFF TGTGCCACCAGTGATTGGAGCGGGGAGCTGTTTTTT
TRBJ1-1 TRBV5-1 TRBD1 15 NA CASSLVGQGSTEAFF TGCGCCAGCAGCTTGGTCGGACAGGGGAGCACTGAAGCTTTCTTT
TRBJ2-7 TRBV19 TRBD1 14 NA CASSRQGLDYEQYF TGTGCCAGTAGTAGACAGGGGCTTGATTACGAGCAGTACTTC
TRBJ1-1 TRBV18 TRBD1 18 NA CASSPLGTGAPPNTEAFF TGTGCCAGCTCACCACTCGGGACAGGGGCGCCCCCCAACACTGAAGCTTTCTTT
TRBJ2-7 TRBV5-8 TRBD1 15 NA CASSLTGTGNYEQYF TGTGCCAGCAGCTTGACGGGGACAGGGAACTACGAGCAGTACTTC
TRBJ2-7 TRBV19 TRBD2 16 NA CASSSLGTSGSYEQYF TGTGCCAGTAGTAGCCTCGGGACTAGCGGGAGTTACGAGCAGTACTTC
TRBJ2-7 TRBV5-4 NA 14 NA CASSRTHLAYEQYF TGTGCCAGCAGCCGGACTCACTTAGCCTACGAGCAGTACTTC
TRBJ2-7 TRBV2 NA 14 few CASSVGGRRNEQYF TGTGCCAGCAGTGTTGGGGGGAGGAGGAACGAGCAGTACTTC
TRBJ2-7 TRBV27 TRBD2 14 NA CASSFASGRAKQYF TGTGCCAGCAGTTTCGCTAGCGGGAGGGCCAAGCAGTACTTC
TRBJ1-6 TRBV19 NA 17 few CASSNPAGSSYNSPLHF TGTGCCAGTAGTAACCCGGCCGGGAGCTCCTATAATTCACCCCTCCACTTT
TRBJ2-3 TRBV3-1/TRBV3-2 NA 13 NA CASSQPRADTQYF TGTGCCAGCAGCCAGCCTAGAGCAGATACGCAGTATTTT
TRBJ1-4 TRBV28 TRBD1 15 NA CASSPIQGTNEKLFF TGTGCCAGCAGTCCGATACAGGGGACTAATGAAAAACTGTTTTTT
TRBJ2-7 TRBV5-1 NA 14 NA CASSHRASGLGQYF TGCGCCAGCAGCCACAGGGCGTCGGGCCTCGGGCAGTACTTC
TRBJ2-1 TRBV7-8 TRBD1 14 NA CASSSQTGFDEQFF TGTGCCAGCAGCTCCCAGACAGGGTTTGATGAGCAGTTCTTC
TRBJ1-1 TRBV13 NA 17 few CASRLRTQGGRRTEAFF TGTGCCAGCAGATTACGGACACAAGGAGGGCGTAGGACTGAAGCTTTCTTT
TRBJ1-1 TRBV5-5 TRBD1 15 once CASSLYGGQNVEAFF TGTGCCAGCAGCTTGTATGGGGGACAGAACGTTGAAGCTTTCTTT
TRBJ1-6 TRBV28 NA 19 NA CASSLGPLRGSSYNSPLHF TGTGCCAGCAGTTTAGGCCCCTTACGAGGGAGCTCCTATAATTCACCCCTCCACTTT
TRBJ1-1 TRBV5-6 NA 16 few CASSRMGGTTNTEAFF TGTGCCAGCAGCCGAATGGGAGGGACAACGAACACTGAAGCTTTCTTT
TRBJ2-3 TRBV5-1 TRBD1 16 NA CASSLQGEPSTDTQYF TGCGCCAGCAGCTTACAGGGGGAACCTAGCACAGATACGCAGTATTTT
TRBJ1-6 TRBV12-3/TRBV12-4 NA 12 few CASSLLPGPLHF TGTGCCAGCAGTTTACTCCCGGGACCCCTCCACTTT
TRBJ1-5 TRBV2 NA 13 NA CASRATGNQPQHF TGTGCCAGCAGGGCTACAGGCAATCAGCCCCAGCATTTT
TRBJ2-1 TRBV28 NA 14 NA CATCLGASRNEQFF TGTGCCACCTGCCTGGGGGCCTCGAGGAATGAGCAGTTCTTC
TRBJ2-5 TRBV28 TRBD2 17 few CASTRPGLAGGQETQYF TGTGCCAGCACCCGCCCGGGACTAGCGGGAGGGCAGGAGACCCAGTACTTC
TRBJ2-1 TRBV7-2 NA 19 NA CASSSPPGGIPIKWGEQFF TGTGCCAGCAGCTCCCCACCTGGCGGGATACCAATCAAATGGGGGGAGCAGTTCTTC
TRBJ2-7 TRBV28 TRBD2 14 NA CASSSLAGAREQYF TGTGCCAGCAGTTCGCTAGCGGGAGCTCGCGAGCAGTACTTC
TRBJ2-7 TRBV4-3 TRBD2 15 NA CASSQDRLAAYEQYF TGCGCCAGCAGCCAAGATCGCCTAGCGGCCTACGAGCAGTACTTC
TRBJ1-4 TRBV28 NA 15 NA CASSLVTATNEKLFF TGTGCCAGCAGTTTGGTGACAGCAACTAATGAAAAACTGTTTTTT
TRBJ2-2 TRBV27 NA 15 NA CASSFGPLSGGELFF TGTGCCAGCAGTTTCGGCCCTCTTTCAGGCGGGGAGCTGTTTTTT
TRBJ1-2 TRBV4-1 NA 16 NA CASSHPGFGQLYGYTF TGCGCCAGCAGCCACCCAGGATTTGGGCAGCTCTATGGCTACACCTTC
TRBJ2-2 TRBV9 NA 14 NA CASSGPAGTGELFF TGTGCCAGCAGCGGACCAGCGGGCACCGGGGAGCTGTTTTTT
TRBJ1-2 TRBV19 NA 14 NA CASSTPDINYGYTF TGTGCCAGTAGTACCCCGGACATCAACTATGGCTACACCTTC
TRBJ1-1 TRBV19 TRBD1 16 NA CASSRVGQGQDTEAFF TGTGCCAGTAGTCGGGTCGGACAGGGACAGGACACTGAAGCTTTCTTT
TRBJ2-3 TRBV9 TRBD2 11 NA CASSSSGGQYF TGTGCCAGCAGCTCTAGCGGAGGGCAGTATTTT
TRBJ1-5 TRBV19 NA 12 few CATREGPDPQHF TGTGCCACTCGGGAAGGTCCAGATCCCCAGCATTTT
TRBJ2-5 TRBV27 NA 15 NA CASSLSRELQETQYF TGTGCCAGCAGTTTATCACGGGAGTTGCAAGAGACCCAGTACTTC
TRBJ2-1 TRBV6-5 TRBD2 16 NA CASSYFGTRAYNEQFF TGTGCCAGCAGTTACTTCGGGACTAGGGCCTACAATGAGCAGTTCTTC
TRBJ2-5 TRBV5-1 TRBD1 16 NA CASSTGAGRGQETQYF TGCGCCAGCAGCACAGGGGCTGGTAGGGGCCAAGAGACCCAGTACTTC
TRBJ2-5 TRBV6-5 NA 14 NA CASSYPEALETQYF TGTGCCAGCAGTTACCCCGAGGCCCTCGAGACCCAGTACTTC
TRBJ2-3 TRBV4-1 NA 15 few CASSQDQGGIDTQYF TGCGCCAGCAGCCAAGACCAGGGGGGTATAGATACGCAGTATTTT
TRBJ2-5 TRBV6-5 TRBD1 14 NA CASSLQGAWETQYF TGTGCCAGCAGCTTACAGGGGGCATGGGAGACCCAGTACTTC
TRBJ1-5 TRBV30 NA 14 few CAWSQRAGNQPQHF TGTGCCTGGAGCCAACGGGCAGGGAATCAGCCCCAGCATTTT
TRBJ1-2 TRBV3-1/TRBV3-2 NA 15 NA CASSQERGGGYGYTF TGTGCCAGCAGCCAAGAGCGGGGGGGAGGCTATGGCTACACCTTC
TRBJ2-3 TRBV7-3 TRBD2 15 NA CASSPSGISTDTQYF TGTGCCAGCAGCCCGAGCGGGATAAGCACAGATACGCAGTATTTT
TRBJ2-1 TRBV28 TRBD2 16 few CASSSPGGGGFNEQFF TGTGCCAGCAGTTCCCCCGGGGGGGGAGGGTTTAATGAGCAGTTCTTC
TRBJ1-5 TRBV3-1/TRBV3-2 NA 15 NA CASSLGTGDNQPQHF TGTGCCAGCAGCCTTGGGACGGGGGACAATCAGCCCCAGCATTTT
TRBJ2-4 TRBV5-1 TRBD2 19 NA CASSLGPPGLAGGENIQYF TGCGCCAGCAGCTTGGGACCACCGGGACTAGCGGGAGGGGAGAACATTCAGTACTTC
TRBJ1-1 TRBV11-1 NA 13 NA CASRPYQNTEAFF TGTGCCAGCAGACCCTATCAGAACACTGAAGCTTTCTTT